These T cell receptor beta chains were read from a single sample in a study of human CD8 memory T cell subsets. TCRdb re-called the 5' RACE reads and shows each CDR3 protein once, DNA omitted. The record lists approximately 11,000 distinct CDR3 sequences, of which the ten most abundant hold roughly 16%. The sample was CD8+ T cells from PBMCs. These receptor sequences come from a human donor in good health. CDR3s include the opening cysteine and the closing phenylalanine or tryptophan. Fields, in order: V gene, J gene, clone size, CDR3 protein. Some rows have no size entry. The others give once, few or many, or a class for an expanded clone.

TRBV7-3	TRBJ2-7	.	CASGGPNGEQYF
TRBV5-5	TRBJ2-5	.	CASSFFPLNGETQYF
TRBV24-1	TRBJ2-5	.	CATSDPGLAGVEQETQYF
TRBV7-9	TRBJ2-3	medium-sized	CASSSNRGLGATDTQYF
TRBV20-1	TRBJ1-1	.	CSAGLNTEAFF
TRBV5-6	TRBJ2-1	.	CASSTDTHNEQFF
TRBV28	TRBJ1-2	.	CASSLQIDRVDGYTF
TRBV27	TRBJ1-4	.	CASSPGTDHEKLFF
TRBV19	TRBJ1-1	.	CASSKRGYSNTEAFF
TRBV12-3/TRBV12-4	TRBJ1-1	.	CASSFGVGTEAFF
TRBV4-1	TRBJ2-1	.	CASSQSPYEQFF
TRBV7-9	TRBJ1-2	medium-sized	CAGQGGENGYTF
TRBV28	TRBJ1-1	medium-sized	CASSAQQMNTEAFF
TRBV29-1	TRBJ2-7	.	CSVEGFEGASYEQYF